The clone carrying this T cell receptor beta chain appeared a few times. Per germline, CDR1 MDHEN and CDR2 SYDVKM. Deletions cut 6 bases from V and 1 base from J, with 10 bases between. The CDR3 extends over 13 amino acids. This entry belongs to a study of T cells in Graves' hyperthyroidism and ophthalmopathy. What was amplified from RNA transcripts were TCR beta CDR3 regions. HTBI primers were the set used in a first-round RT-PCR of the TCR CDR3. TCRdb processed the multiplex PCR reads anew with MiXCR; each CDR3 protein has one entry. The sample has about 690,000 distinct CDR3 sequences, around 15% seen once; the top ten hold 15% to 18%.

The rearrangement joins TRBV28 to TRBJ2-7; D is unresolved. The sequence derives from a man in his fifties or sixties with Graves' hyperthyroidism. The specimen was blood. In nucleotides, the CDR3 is TGTGCCAGCAGGTCCCACGGGTCCTACGAGCAGTACTTC. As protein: CASRSHGSYEQYF.